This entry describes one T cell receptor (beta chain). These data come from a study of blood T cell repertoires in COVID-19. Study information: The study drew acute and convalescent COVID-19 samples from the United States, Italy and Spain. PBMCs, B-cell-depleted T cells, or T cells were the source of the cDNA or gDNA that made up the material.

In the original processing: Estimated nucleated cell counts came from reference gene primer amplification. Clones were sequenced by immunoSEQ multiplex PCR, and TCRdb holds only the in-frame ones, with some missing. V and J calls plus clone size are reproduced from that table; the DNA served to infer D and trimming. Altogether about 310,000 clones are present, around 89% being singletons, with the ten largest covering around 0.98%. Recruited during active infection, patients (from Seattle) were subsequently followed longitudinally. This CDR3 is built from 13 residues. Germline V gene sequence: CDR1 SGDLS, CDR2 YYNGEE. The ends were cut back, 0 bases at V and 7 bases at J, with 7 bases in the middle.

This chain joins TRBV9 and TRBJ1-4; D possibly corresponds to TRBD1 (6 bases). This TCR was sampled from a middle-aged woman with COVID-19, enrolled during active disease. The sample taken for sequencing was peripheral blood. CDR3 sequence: CASSVVGGEKLFF. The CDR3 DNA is TGTGCCAGCAGCGTAGTAGGGGGTGAAAAACTGTTTTTT.